This TCR beta chain was sequenced during a study of patients and donors after allogeneic stem cell transplantation. Via MiXCR, TCRdb re-called the RT-PCR reads, giving one row per CDR3 protein. The sample lists a few hundred thousand distinct CDR3 sequences, around 41% occurring once. The CDR3 sequence is 13 residues long. Trimming removed 6 bases at V and 6 bases at J, with 12 bases between. Germline V gives CDR1 ENHRY, CDR2 SYGVKD. This sequence joins TRBV10-3 and TRBJ1-5, with D maybe TRBD1 (6 bases). The sequence was obtained from a human donor who was either an allogeneic HSCT recipient or a stem cell or donor lymphocyte infusion donor (not recorded which). It is not recorded whose cells these are; they may come from a transplant donor. The sequencing input was blood, either unsorted or a sorted T cell fraction (not recorded which). CDR3 bases: TGTGCCATCAGCACAGGGTTCGGTCAGCCCCAGCATTTT. Residues: CAISTGFGQPQHF.